This is a list of T cell receptor beta chains from one sample in a study of T cell changes during pregnancy in multiple sclerosis. Measured with immunoSEQ multiplex PCR; TCRdb has only the in-frame clones, and not every one. The sample lists about 120,000 clones; 92% were seen once. Here the sequenced sample was peripheral blood, taken in the third trimester of pregnancy. These receptors were obtained from a female donor with multiple sclerosis, enrolled in a pregnancy study. The CDR3 runs from the conserved cysteine through the conserved F or W. The D gene is left open where the match is weak. Clone size is shown for a subset of rows, as once, few, many or a class of expanded clone.

J,D,V,size,DNA,CDR3
TRBJ2-1,NA,TRBV7-9,NA,TGTGCCAGCAGCTTTTCGGACAGTTGGAATGAGCAGTTCTTC,CASSFSDSWNEQFF
TRBJ2-7,TRBD2,TRBV27,NA,TGTGCCAGCAGTTTTGTAGCGGGAGCCTACGAGCAGTACTTC,CASSFVAGAYEQYF
TRBJ2-1,NA,TRBV18,NA,TGTGCCAGCTCACCACCGCCAGCGCAGTCCTACAATGAGCAGTTCTTC,CASSPPPAQSYNEQFF
TRBJ2-7,TRBD2,TRBV28,NA,TGTGCCAGCAGTAGAAGCGGGAGACTTCTCGAGCAGTACTTC,CASSRSGRLLEQYF
TRBJ1-4,NA,TRBV11-2,NA,TGTGCCAGCAGTCGATCCCGGGGACAACGTGAGGAAAAACTGTTTTTT,CASSRSRGQREEKLFF
TRBJ2-5,NA,TRBV5-6,once,TGTGCCAGCAGCTTGCCGGGGGGCCGAGTAGAGACCCAGTACTTC,CASSLPGGRVETQYF
TRBJ1-1,TRBD1,TRBV13,NA,TGTGCCAGCACCCCGGGACAGGGGAGAGGAGGCGACACTGAAGCTTTCTTT,CASTPGQGRGGDTEAFF
TRBJ2-3,NA,TRBV15,NA,TGTGCCACCAGCAGAGGGGTCGGGTATACGCAGTATTTT,CATSRGVGYTQYF
TRBJ2-3,NA,TRBV4-2,NA,TGTGCCAGCAGCCAAACAAGCGGAGCCACAGATACGCAGTATTTT,CASSQTSGATDTQYF
TRBJ1-5,TRBD1,TRBV30,NA,TGTGCCTGGAGTGCAGGGGGAGGTCAGCCCCAGCATTTT,CAWSAGGGQPQHF
TRBJ1-2,TRBD1,TRBV7-2,NA,TGTGCCAGCAGCTCTCAGACAGGGCCTAACTATGGCTACACCTTC,CASSSQTGPNYGYTF
TRBJ1-2,NA,TRBV7-9,NA,TGTGCCAGCAGTCATAACCAGGGCGGTGGCTACACCTTC,CASSHNQGGGYTF
TRBJ1-1,NA,TRBV29-1,NA,TGCAGCGTTGAAAGGGCAGGCGGGCGGGGATCAGAAGCTTTCTTT,CSVERAGGRGSEAFF
TRBJ2-1,NA,TRBV19,NA,TGTGCCAGTAGTATCATTCTAGAGACCGAGCAGTTCTTC,CASSIILETEQFF
TRBJ2-3,TRBD2,TRBV11-2,once,TGTGCCAGCAGCCCCTCGCTAGCGGGGAGCACAGATACGCAGTATTTT,CASSPSLAGSTDTQYF
TRBJ1-1,TRBD1,TRBV29-1,NA,TGCAGCGCCGCCCAGGGGGCTGGGAGGACTGAAGCTTTCTTT,CSAAQGAGRTEAFF
TRBJ2-5,TRBD1,TRBV7-3,NA,TGTGCCAGCAGCCGGGACAGTTCAGAGACCCAGTACTTC,CASSRDSSETQYF
TRBJ1-2,TRBD1,TRBV10-2,NA,TGCGCCAGCAGTGAGTCTCCCATGGGACAGGGGTATGGCTACACCTTC,CASSESPMGQGYGYTF
TRBJ1-2,NA,TRBV18,NA,TGTGCCAGCTCACCATTACCGGGACACATAACTAACTATGGCTACACCTTC,CASSPLPGHITNYGYTF
TRBJ1-5,NA,TRBV6-6,NA,TGTGCCAGCAGTGGGGAGGCCGGCTCCCAGCATTTT,CASSGEAGSQHF
TRBJ1-2,NA,TRBV13,NA,TGTGCCAGCATTAAAAACGGGGGGTTCTATGGCTACACCTTC,CASIKNGGFYGYTF
TRBJ2-5,TRBD1,TRBV27,NA,TGTGCCGTCCAAGACAGGGGCCAAGAGACCCAGTACTTC,CAVQDRGQETQYF
TRBJ1-1,NA,TRBV10-3,NA,TGTGCCATCAGTGAGTCGGGGAGGGGCACTGAAGCTTTCTTT,CAISESGRGTEAFF
TRBJ1-5,TRBD1,TRBV19,few,TGTGCCAGTAGTACTCCGGGACAGGTTAATCAGCCCCAGCATTTT,CASSTPGQVNQPQHF
TRBJ2-7,TRBD1,TRBV5-6,NA,TGTGCCAGCAGCTCCATGACAGGGATGAGATACGAGCAGTACTTC,CASSSMTGMRYEQYF
TRBJ2-1,TRBD2,TRBV6-1,NA,TGTGCCAGCATTGATTCCTTGAGGGGACTAGCGGCCTACAATGAGCAGTTCTTC,CASIDSLRGLAAYNEQFF
TRBJ1-3,NA,TRBV10-3,NA,TGTGCCACCACCGGGGTCAACCTCGGAAACACCATATATTTT,CATTGVNLGNTIYF
TRBJ1-1,TRBD1,TRBV10-3,NA,TGTGCCATCTCCGGGACAGGGAACACTGAAGCTTTCTTT,CAISGTGNTEAFF
TRBJ2-7,TRBD1,TRBV28,once,TGTGCCAGCACCCCGACAGGGTGGTCCTACGAGCAGTACTTC,CASTPTGWSYEQYF
TRBJ1-1,NA,TRBV19,NA,TGTGCCAGTAGTATGGGAGCAGGGGTTGGCACTGAAGCTTTCTTT,CASSMGAGVGTEAFF
TRBJ1-2,TRBD1,TRBV30,NA,TGTGCCTGGAACCCAGGGGGCAGCTATGGCTACACCTTC,CAWNPGGSYGYTF
TRBJ2-2,TRBD2,TRBV19,NA,TGTGCCAGTAGTATAGTAGCGGGAGGCACCGGGGAGCTGTTTTTT,CASSIVAGGTGELFF
TRBJ2-3,TRBD2,TRBV30,NA,TGTGCCTGGAGGGGAAAGGTAGCGGGAGTTTACGATACGCAGTATTTT,CAWRGKVAGVYDTQYF
TRBJ2-1,TRBD2,TRBV30,NA,TGTGCCTCAAGGGGACTAGCGGGCTACAATGAGCAGTTCTTC,CASRGLAGYNEQFF
TRBJ2-7,TRBD1,TRBV7-8,once,TGTGCCAGCAGCGCCTTAATCCGGGACAGGGCTGATGACTACGAGCAGTACTTC,CASSALIRDRADDYEQYF
TRBJ1-3,TRBD1,TRBV5-8,NA,TGTGCCAGCAGCTTGGTCCCGGGACAGGGTCAAACCATATATTTT,CASSLVPGQGQTIYF
TRBJ2-7,TRBD1,TRBV30,NA,TGTGCCTGGAGTGGACGGACAGGGCGAGGTGTCTACGAGCAGTACTTC,CAWSGRTGRGVYEQYF
TRBJ2-1,NA,TRBV6-1,NA,TGTGCCAGCACGCGACTAGACAATGAGCAGTTCTTC,CASTRLDNEQFF
TRBJ1-1,NA,TRBV29-1,NA,TGCAGCGTTTTGGGGAGGGGTATGAACACTGAAGCTTTCTTT,CSVLGRGMNTEAFF
TRBJ2-3,NA,TRBV7-9,NA,TGTGCCAGCAGCTTAGAGGGGACTTCGCCGCAGTATTTT,CASSLEGTSPQYF